This TCR beta chain was captured in a study of OX40 agonist ivuxolimab in advanced cancers. The study sampled blood at baseline, cycle 4 day 1, and cycle 7 day 1. As regards this clone: Its antigen is still unknown.

Study conclusions and caveats: With doses of 0.1 to 3.0 mg/kg, CD4+ and CD8+ blood T cells had undergone clonal expansion by week 6.

Germline loops: CDR1 LGHNA, CDR2 YNFKEQ. The CDR3 covers 18 residues. V was clipped by 0 bases and J by 5 bases; unmatched bases: 15. Using immunoSEQ multiplex PCR, the repertoire was profiled, and TCRdb retains in-frame clones only, with some absent. The sample shows 74,000 or so clones, 85% to 95% of them seen only once. This material consisted of CD4+ or CD8+ T cells sorted from blood, taken in a trial of the OX40 agonist ivuxolimab. The chain uses TRBV4-2 and TRBJ2-5, with 7 nucleotides matching TRBD2. This TCR derives from an adult with an advanced solid tumor such as melanoma, head and neck, liver or kidney cancer. CDR3 sequence: CASSQERGTTPPRETQYF. Written as DNA, the CDR3 is TGTGCCAGCAGCCAAGAGAGAGGGACTACCCCCCCACGGGAGACCCAGTACTTC.